A single sample is the source of the 6 T cell receptor beta chains below, sequenced in a study of blood T cell repertoires in COVID-19. The method was immunoSEQ multiplex PCR; TCRdb's version includes in-frame clones alone and lacks a portion of them. The sample lists 210,000 or so clones, approximately 84% occurring once. Sequenced material: PBMCs or T cells enriched from blood (not recorded which). Source of these receptors: a man in his sixties who had recovered from COVID-19.

The CDR3 spells CASSQRAGTPFQPQHF. The DNA for the CDR3 is TGCGCCAGCAGCCAAAGGGCAGGGACTCCTTTTCAGCCCCAGCATTTT. V usage is TRBV4-3 and J usage is TRBJ1-5, with a tentative D call TRBD1 (5 bases). Trimming shortened V by 2 bases and J by 6 bases, and 17 bases separated the two germline ends. Germline CDR1 LGHNA, CDR2 YSLEER. The CDR3 is 16 amino acids.

The chain links TRBV6-4 to TRBJ2-1, with a tentative D call TRBD1 (6 bases). CDR1 is MRHNA and CDR2 is SNTAGT in the germline V gene. This CDR3 comprises 13 residues. V shed 5 bases and J shed 4 bases, with 9 bases lying between them. The CDR3 protein is CASSSTGYNEQFF. The CDR3 DNA is TGTGCCAGCAGTTCTACAGGGTACAATGAGCAGTTCTTC.

This clone was observed once. The rearrangement joins TRBV20-1 to TRBJ1-4; TRBD1 might be the D (6 bases). Trimming shortened V by 4 bases and J by 12 bases, and 12 bases separated the two germline ends. There are 11 residues in the CDR3. Per the germline V gene, CDR1 is DFQATT and CDR2 is SNEGSKA (reference sequence). As DNA, the CDR3 is TGCAGTGCTACCATGGGGGGGCAACTGTTTTTT. This codes for CSATMGGQLFF.

The gene calls are TRBV5-6 and TRBJ1-2; 9 nucleotides line up with TRBD1. After removal of 4 bases from V and 1 base from J, the junction contained 8 bases not matched to a gene. The V gene's germline CDR1 is SGHDT and CDR2 YYEEEE. The CDR3 sequence is 16 residues long. CDR3 protein: CASSLGGTGYNYGYTF. CDR3 coding DNA: TGTGCCAGCAGCCTGGGGGGGACAGGGTATAACTATGGCTACACCTTC.

In this sample, this clone turned up a few times. The rearrangement joins TRBV5-1 to TRBJ2-2; TRBD1 matches at 7 bases. This CDR3 region has 13 residues. The germline V gene has CDR1 SGHRS and CDR2 YFSETQ. V dropped 9 bases and J dropped 5; count of bases not matched to a gene: 7. In DNA form, the CDR3 reads TGCGCCACCGGGACAGACAAAACCGGGGAGCTGTTTTTT. Amino acid sequence: CATGTDKTGELFF.

The V call is TRBV3-1 (or the pseudogene TRBV3-2), the J call TRBJ1-3; the D is unclear. CDR3 length equals 14 residues. Trimming left V 5 bases short and J 1 base short, with 9 bases between. Looked up from germline, CDR1 is LGHDT and CDR2 is YNNKEL (reference sequence). DNA of the CDR3: TGTGCCAGCAGCGGGGAGCAGTCTGGAAACACCATATATTTT. Translated: CASSGEQSGNTIYF.